The TCR beta chain described here comes from a study of T cell changes during pregnancy in multiple sclerosis. Trimming left V 4 bases short and J 3 bases short, with 16 bases between. The CDR3 spans 16 residues. The germline CDR1 and CDR2 sequences are MNHNY and SVGAGI (reference sequence). TCRdb keeps only in-frame clones here, not all; method: immunoSEQ multiplex PCR. The sample contains tens of thousands of clones, over 80% of which appear only once. The V and J genes are TRBV6-6 and TRBJ1-3, with D perhaps TRBD1 (5 bases). Sequencing used CD4+ T cells from peripheral blood mononuclear cells, obtained after pregnancy. This TCR derives from a female donor with multiple sclerosis, enrolled in a pregnancy study. The CDR3 bases are TGTGCCAGCAGTTCCCGGCGACAGTCTGGTGGAAACACCATATATTTT. Protein: CASSSRRQSGGNTIYF.